These 27 T cell receptor beta chains were all obtained from the same sample, sequenced in a study of T-cell memory formation after mild COVID-19. TCRdb reanalysed the 5' RACE reads using MiXCR and keeps one entry per CDR3 protein. The data show about 260,000 distinct CDR3 sequences, 15% to 20% seen once. The sample consisted of PBMCs or a T cell subset sorted from them (not recorded which). These receptors were collected from a young man who had mild COVID-19 (a few samples of this study predate the infection). Cell type and time point are not known.

This clonotype was recorded a few times. The J gene is TRBJ2-1, the V gene TRBV5-1; D unclear. Trimming took off 0 bases at V and 10 bases at J, with 8 bases between the two ends. Germline V gene lookup returns CDR1 SGHRS and CDR2 YFSETQ. The CDR3 totals 12 residues. The CDR3 DNA reads as TGCGCCAGCAGCTTGGACTGGCGGGAGCAGTTCTTC. This encodes CASSLDWREQFF.

The CDR3 nucleotides are TGCCCCGGGGGGACACTTGTCTATGGCTACACCTTC. This translates into CPGGTLVYGYTF. This chain links TRBV29-1 with TRBJ1-2; perhaps TRBD1 as D (6 bases). Per germline, CDR1 SQVTM and CDR2 ANQGSEA. The CDR3 is 12 amino acids.

This chain connects TRBV5-1 to TRBJ1-5; 11 bases line up with TRBD1. This CDR3 has 17 amino acids. Looked up from germline, CDR1 is SGHRS and CDR2 is YFSETQ. The V and J ends lost 3 bases and 2 bases, in that order; junction bases with no gene match: 7. Here the CDR3 DNA reads TGCGCCAGCAGCTCCGGGACAGGGGGAGCGGGCAATCAGCCCCAGCATTTT. This encodes CASSSGTGGAGNQPQHF.

In its sample, this clonotype was seen once. This chain connects TRBV4-1 to TRBJ2-5; D is undetermined. V gave up 0 bases and J gave up 5 bases, with 13 bases separating them. The CDR3 contains 15 residues. CDR1 is MGHRA, CDR2 YSYEKL, per germline. CDR3 coding DNA: TGCGCCAGCAGCCAAGAGGTGTCAGGTGGGGAGACCCAGTACTTC. Translation gives CASSQEVSGGETQYF.

The rearrangement uses TRBV9 and TRBJ2-1, with 9 bases aligning to TRBD1. V dropped 3 bases and J dropped 8; count of bases not matched to a gene: 12. This CDR3 has 16 residues. CDR1 is SGDLS and CDR2 is YYNGEE in the germline V gene. For the CDR3, the DNA is TGTGCCAGCAGCGCATTCTCGGGACAGGGTTTCGATGAGCAGTTCTTC. Protein: CASSAFSGQGFDEQFF. The complete variable domain, with remaining parts taken from reference TRBV9 and TRBJ2-1, reads DSGVTQTPKHLITATGQRVTLRCSPRSGDLSVYWYQQSLDQGLQFLIQYYNGEERAKGNILERFSAQQFPDLHSELNLSSLELGDSALYFCASSAFSGQGFDEQFFGPGTRLTVL.

The genes are TRBV7-6 and TRBJ2-5, with 11 bases identical to TRBD1. With V trimmed by 5 bases and J by 2 bases, 10 bases remained unmatched. This CDR3 is built from 17 residues. CDR1 and CDR2 from the germline V gene are SGHVS and FNYEAQ. DNA for the CDR3: TGTGCCAGCAGCCTAGAGGCGGGGACAGGGGGTCAAGAGACCCAGTACTTC. Protein product: CASSLEAGTGGQETQYF.

This sequence joins TRBV27 and TRBJ1-2; 9 bases align to TRBD1. The V gene's germline CDR1 is MNHEY and CDR2 SMNVEV (reference sequence). The CDR3 is 15 residues long. Unmatched junction bases numbered 7, after V lost 1 base and J lost 7 bases. The CDR3 sequence is CASSLWADRGRGYTF. Written as DNA, the CDR3 is TGTGCCAGCAGTTTATGGGCGGACAGGGGACGTGGCTACACCTTC.

This clonotype was seen repeatedly, ten times or more. This rearrangement joins TRBV27 to TRBJ2-5, with TRBD2 identical over 7 bases. CDR1 and CDR2 from the germline V gene are MNHEY and SMNVEV (reference sequence). The CDR3 is 15 amino acids. With V trimmed by 3 bases and J by 1 base, 5 bases remained unmatched. The CDR3 DNA reads TGTGCCAGCAGTTTGCGCCCGGGAGGCCAAGAGACCCAGTACTTC. Amino acid sequence: CASSLRPGGQETQYF.

V gene TRBV7-3 combines with J gene TRBJ2-2; D gene unclear. Trimming pared 5 bases from V and 4 bases from J, leaving 8 bases between. Germline V gives CDR1 SGHTA, CDR2 FQGTGA. The CDR3 is 13 amino acids. The CDR3 nucleotides are TGTGCCAGCAGCCCAACAATCACCGGGGAGCTGTTTTTT. It specifies CASSPTITGELFF. The whole variable domain, remainder taken from reference TRBV7-3 and TRBJ2-2, is GAGVSQTPSNKVTEKGKYVELRCDPISGHTALYWYRQSLGQGPEFLIYFQGTGAADDSGLPNDRFFAVRPEGSVSTLKIQRTERGDSAVYLCASSPTITGELFFGEGSRLTVL.

This clonotype was counted only a few times. The chain joins TRBV6-1 to TRBJ1-5; D call uncertain. The germline V gene encodes CDR1 MNHNS and CDR2 SASEGT. The V end was cut by 8 bases, the J end by 6 bases, with 14 bases between. The CDR3 length is 13 residues. This CDR3 reads CASVPEFFQPQHF. In DNA form, the CDR3 reads TGTGCCAGCGTGCCGGAATTTTTTCAGCCCCAGCATTTT.

Many counts were recorded for this clonotype. The rearrangement links TRBV5-1 to TRBJ2-1, with 9 bases lining up with TRBD2. With V trimmed by 4 bases and J by 7 bases, 9 bases remained unmatched. Germline CDR1 and CDR2: SGHRS and YFSETQ. This CDR3 comprises 15 residues. CDR3 sequence reads: CASSGRTSEGNEQFF. DNA for the CDR3: TGCGCCAGCAGCGGAAGGACTAGCGAGGGGAATGAGCAGTTCTTC.

This clonotype was observed a few times. The rearrangement joins TRBV6-5 to TRBJ1-2; D unresolved. V lost 5 bases and J lost 4, with 11 bases in between. The length of the CDR3 is 13 residues. Germline V CDR1 and CDR2: MNHEY, SVGAGI. CDR3 bases: TGTGCCAGCAGTCCAACCGACCTCTATGGCTACACCTTC. Its translation: CASSPTDLYGYTF.

The V gene is TRBV6-5, the J gene TRBJ2-4; 8 nucleotides match TRBD2. CDR1 is MNHEY, CDR2 SVGAGI, per germline. The CDR3 totals 16 residues. Trimming cost V 8 bases and J 0 bases; bases outside gene matches: 9. The CDR3 nucleotides are TGTGCCAGCGGTCCAGCGGGGGCCGTAGCCAAAAACATTCAGTACTTC. Translating it yields CASGPAGAVAKNIQYF.

This clonotype appeared a few times. The V call is TRBV7-9, the J call TRBJ2-1; maybe TRBD1 (6 bases). CDR1 is SEHNR, CDR2 FQNEAQ, per germline (reference sequence). The CDR3 runs 14 residues. V lost 3 bases, J lost 7 bases, and 13 bases lay in between. The CDR3 region has the DNA TGTGCCAGCAGCTTCCCCCCGACAGGTAATGAGCAGTTCTTC. Protein product: CASSFPPTGNEQFF.

The V and J genes are TRBV6-5 and TRBJ1-2; D gene uncertain. The CDR3 covers 16 residues. The germline V gene encodes CDR1 MNHEY and CDR2 SVGAGI. Trimming cost V 2 bases and J 5 bases, with 18 bases left between them. The CDR3 DNA reads TGTGCCAGCAGTTACCTCGAGTCAACCTCTTTTTATGGCTACACCTTC. Encoded protein: CASSYLESTSFYGYTF.

The CDR3 bases are TGCGCCAGCAGTGAGTCGGGGGGGGGTACAGATACGCAGTATTTT. Its protein is CASSESGGGTDTQYF. The chain couples TRBV10-2 to TRBJ2-3; 7 nucleotides agree with TRBD2. CDR3 length equals 15 residues. The germline V gene encodes CDR1 WSHSY and CDR2 SAAADI. J lost 3 bases, V lost 0 bases, and 3 bases had no gene match.

The rearrangement links TRBV11-3 to TRBJ2-2; no definite D call. The CDR3 covers 13 residues. The V end lost 2 bases, the J end lost 6 bases, and 7 bases lay between the germline ends. CDR1 and CDR2 (germline): SGHNT, YENEEA. CDR3 coding DNA: TGTGCCAGCAGCTTACGGCTAGCCGGGGAGCTGTTTTTT. This sequence encodes CASSLRLAGELFF.

This clonotype came up a few times. This chain links TRBV12-3 or TRBV12-4 with TRBJ1-2; perhaps TRBD1 as D (5 bases). The ends were cut back, 3 bases at V and 1 base at J, with 9 bases in the middle. This CDR3 is 14 amino acids long. CDR3 sequence reads: CASSFPGSNYGYTF. CDR3 nucleotide sequence: TGTGCCAGCAGTTTCCCAGGGAGTAACTATGGCTACACCTTC.

The chain uses TRBV7-2 and TRBJ2-6; tentative D call: TRBD1 (5 bases). Trimming left V 1 base short and J 2 bases short, with 21 bases between. The CDR3 runs 20 residues. The V gene's germline CDR1 is SGHTA and CDR2 FQGNSA. CDR3 in DNA: TGTGCCAGCAGCTTAGAGGGGCCCCAGGCTTACCACCCTGGGGCCAACGTCCTGACTTTC. Amino acid sequence: CASSLEGPQAYHPGANVLTF.

This clonotype was picked up a small number of times. This chain links TRBV14 with TRBJ2-3; D is perhaps TRBD2 (6 bases). Trimming left V 0 bases short and J 4 bases short, with 8 bases between. Per the germline V gene, CDR1 is SGHDN and CDR2 is FVKESK. CDR3 size: 14 residues. CDR3 in amino acids: CASSQDWEADTQYF. CDR3 sequence (DNA): TGTGCCAGCAGCCAAGATTGGGAGGCAGATACGCAGTATTTT.

This clonotype was found a few times. CDR3 nucleotides: TGCGCCAGCAGCGGGACAGGGGTTGGGAAGACCCAGTACTTC. As protein: CASSGTGVGKTQYF. The rearrangement links TRBV5-1 to TRBJ2-5; 10 nucleotides match TRBD1. Germline CDR1 and CDR2: SGHRS and YFSETQ. The CDR3 has 14 residues. V dropped 4 bases and J dropped 6; count of bases not matched to a gene: 6.

This clonotype has just a few counts. CDR3 bases: TGCGCCAGCAGCCTGAGCCGGACAGGGCTCTATGGCTACACCTTC. Its protein is CASSLSRTGLYGYTF. This rearrangement joins TRBV4-3 to TRBJ1-2; 8 nucleotides line up with TRBD1. The CDR3 has 15 amino acids. CDR1 and CDR2 from the germline V gene are LGHNA and YSLEER. After removal of 4 bases from V and 4 bases from J, the junction contained 8 bases not matched to a gene.

This rearrangement joins TRBV6-5 to TRBJ1-2, with D perhaps TRBD1 (6 bases). Per the germline V gene, CDR1 is MNHEY and CDR2 is SVGAGI. Trimming pared 0 bases from V and 2 bases from J, leaving 10 bases between. CDR3 size: 15 residues. The CDR3 protein is CASSYSLGGNYGYTF. The CDR3 DNA reads as TGTGCCAGCAGTTACTCGCTCGGGGGCAACTATGGCTACACCTTC.

This clonotype was detected a few times. This sequence joins TRBV4-3 and TRBJ2-7; possibly TRBD1 or TRBD2 for D (5 bases each). The V gene lost 3 bases and the J gene lost 2 bases, with 11 bases spanning the gap. This CDR3 contains 14 residues. The V gene's germline CDR1 is LGHNA and CDR2 YSLEER. CDR3 protein: CASSQGVATYEQYF. The CDR3 coding sequence is TGCGCCAGCAGCCAGGGGGTTGCCACCTACGAGCAGTACTTC.

This chain links TRBV4-1 with TRBJ1-5, with 7 bases identical to TRBD1. The CDR3 runs 15 residues. In germline, CDR1 is MGHRA, CDR2 YSYEKL. The V segment lost 2 bases and the J segment 4 bases; nucleotides outside the gene matches: 5. The CDR3 protein is CASSQMRGRNQPQHF. In nucleotides, the CDR3 is TGCGCCAGCAGCCAAATGAGGGGGCGAAATCAGCCCCAGCATTTT.

This clonotype was detected a few times. This sequence joins TRBV12-3 or TRBV12-4 and TRBJ1-5, with D hard to call. The CDR3 contains 14 residues. V gave up 6 bases and J gave up 1 base, with 10 bases separating them. For the CDR3, the DNA is TGTGCCAGCAGCTGGACGGGGAGCAATCAGCCCCAGCATTTT. Translated, it gives CASSWTGSNQPQHF.

This clonotype occurred many times. The genes are TRBV12-3 or TRBV12-4 and TRBJ1-1, with D tentatively TRBD1 (5 bases). V lost 10 bases, J lost 5 bases, and 17 bases lay in between. CDR3 size: 13 residues. The CDR3 region is CAISRDSWTEAFF. CDR3 nucleotides: TGTGCCATCTCCCGGGACTCGTGGACTGAAGCTTTCTTT.